Below, 7 T cell receptor beta chains from the same sample are listed, as sequenced in a study of identical twins' blood T cells (dated by TCRdb to 2012 to 2014). Library preparation employed 5' RACE. TCRdb records Illumina Genome Analyzer IIx as the sequencer. The public reads were quality trimmed at Q25 with fastp and then assembled into clones with MiXCR by TCRdb, keeping productive beta chains. A single entry per CDR3 protein holds the most common genes and DNA from its merged rows. The sample profile shows roughly 340,000 distinct CDR3 sequences; under 30% of them were found once. About 6% of the sample is in the top ten clones. The material sequenced was PBMCs. All receptors derive from a woman aged 18-55 years in good health.

About this clonotype itself: A much larger clone lies a single base off, so this may be a read error. The V and J genes are TRBV20-1 and TRBJ1-1; D is unclear. The CDR3 sequence is 10 residues long. The germline gives CDR1 DFQATT, CDR2 SNEGSKA (reference sequence). Here the CDR3 DNA reads TGCGTAGGAGGTGGCACTGAAGCTTTCTTT. Translating it yields CVGGGTEAFF.

The genes are TRBV6-1 and TRBJ1-6; TRBD1 matches at 9 bases. Germline values: CDR1 MNHNS, CDR2 SASEGT. The J segment lost 7 bases and the V segment lost 6 bases, leaving 4 bases of the junction unmatched. CDR3 length: 14 amino acids. This chain's CDR3 is CASRDGQGNSPLHF. The CDR3 DNA sequence: TGTGCCAGCAGGGATGGACAGGGGAATTCACCCCTCCACTTT.

The J gene is TRBJ1-1, the V gene TRBV3-1; D is possibly TRBD1 (6 bases). V was pared by 4 bases and J by 0 bases, with 12 bases between. CDR1 is LGHDT and CDR2 is YNNKEL in the germline V gene (reference sequence). The length of the CDR3 is 15 residues. CDR3: CASSPRGDMNTEAFF. The CDR3 region has the DNA TGTGCCAGCAGCCCGCGGGGGGACATGAACACTGAAGCTTTCTTT.

This clonotype was picked up a small number of times. The V and J genes are TRBV9 and TRBJ1-1, with no clear D. There are 14 residues in the CDR3. The ends were cut back, 0 bases at V and 2 bases at J, with 8 bases in the middle. Per germline, CDR1 SGDLS and CDR2 YYNGEE. This chain's CDR3 is CASSVDSENTEAFF. The CDR3 DNA sequence: TGTGCCAGCAGCGTAGACTCAGAAAACACTGAAGCTTTCTTT.

The genes are TRBV6-2 or TRBV6-3 and TRBJ2-1, with D perhaps being TRBD1 or TRBD2 (5 bases each). V dropped 8 bases and J dropped 7 bases, with 21 bases sitting between them. Germline loops: CDR1 MNHEY, CDR2 SVGEGT. CDR3 length: 15 amino acids. CDR3 residues: CASCPDGAIINEQFF. The DNA of the CDR3 is TGTGCCAGCTGCCCGGACGGGGCCATTATTAATGAGCAGTTCTTC.

This clonotype came up a few times. The chain couples TRBV12-3 or TRBV12-4 to TRBJ2-5; D tentatively fits TRBD1 or TRBD2 (6 bases each). The CDR3 is 14 amino acids. V was pared by 7 bases and J by 3 bases, with 15 bases between. The DNA for the CDR3 is TGTGCCAGCACCTCGGGGGACATAAAAGAGACCCAGTACTTC. Protein product: CASTSGDIKETQYF.

The V call is TRBV7-9, the J call TRBJ1-4, with 8 bases lining up with TRBD1. Germline V gene sequence: CDR1 SEHNR, CDR2 FQNEAQ (reference sequence). The CDR3 spans 16 residues. Trimming cost V 2 bases and J 2 bases; bases outside gene matches: 4. In nucleotides, the CDR3 is TGTGCCAGCAGCTTAAGCAGGGGGCCCACTAATGAAAAACTGTTTTTT. Translation: CASSLSRGPTNEKLFF. The full variable domain, with the rest looked up from reference TRBV7-9 and TRBJ1-4, is DTGVSQNPRHKITKRGQNVTFRCDPISEHNRLYWYRQTLGQGPEFLTYFQNEAQLEKSRLLSDRFSAERPKGSFSTLEIQRTEQGDSAMYLCASSLSRGPTNEKLFFGSGTQLSVL.